Following are 18 T cell receptor beta chains from one sample sequenced in a study of blood T cell repertoires in COVID-19. Here immunoSEQ multiplex PCR was the method, and the copy in TCRdb shows in-frame clones only, minus some. The data contain fewer than 150,000 clones, about 90% of them singletons. Material: peripheral blood. These receptors were obtained from a man aged 65-85 years who had recovered from COVID-19.

The chain joins TRBV5-6 to TRBJ2-7, with D possibly TRBD1 on 5 matching bases. Germline-derived CDR1 and CDR2 are SGHDT and YYEEEE. The CDR3 contains 11 residues. Trimming shortened V by 7 bases and J by 4 bases, and 9 bases separated the two germline ends. DNA for the CDR3: TGTGCCAGCGGACAACGGTACGAGCAGTACTTC. Translating it yields CASGQRYEQYF.

This clone was counted ten times or more. The gene calls are TRBV2 and TRBJ2-7; maybe TRBD1 (6 bases). This CDR3 comprises 14 residues. CDR1 is SNHLY and CDR2 is FYNNEI in the germline V gene. V dropped 2 bases and J dropped 4 bases, with 12 bases sitting between them. Here the CDR3 reads CASSESGDRYEQYF. CDR3 coding DNA: TGTGCCAGCAGTGAATCAGGGGACCGGTACGAGCAGTACTTC.

The chain couples TRBV14 to TRBJ1-4, with 9 nucleotides matching TRBD1. Germline V lookup: CDR1 SGHDN, CDR2 FVKESK. With 1 base clipped from V and 7 bases from J, the junction kept 4 bases outside the gene matches. CDR3 length: 15 residues. The CDR3 loop is CASSQAGTGFEKLFF. Written as DNA, the CDR3 is TGTGCCAGCAGCCAAGCCGGGACAGGGTTTGAAAAACTGTTTTTT.

This clone was found once. The V and J genes are TRBV28 and TRBJ2-4, with no clear D. CDR1 MDHEN and CDR2 SYDVKM come from the germline V gene. This CDR3 contains 15 residues. V gave up 4 bases and J gave up 3 bases, with 13 bases separating them. The CDR3 protein is CASSSQVYYKNIQYF. Written as DNA, the CDR3 is TGTGCCAGCAGTTCGCAGGTTTATTACAAAAACATTCAGTACTTC.

This chain uses TRBV5-5 with TRBJ2-4, with D possibly matching TRBD2 (5 bases). This CDR3 has 14 residues. Germline CDR1 SGHKS, CDR2 YYEKEE (reference sequence). Trimming removed 2 bases from V and 6 bases from J, with 12 bases in between. The CDR3 is CASSFTEAGNIQYF. As DNA, the CDR3 is TGTGCCAGCAGCTTTACGGAGGCCGGAAACATTCAGTACTTC.

About this clone itself: One end of the junction varies from germline; a read error may be responsible. The rearrangement joins TRBV19 to TRBJ2-4; D perhaps matches TRBD1 (6 bases). The CDR3 is 16 amino acids. Germline V gene sequence: CDR1 LNHDA, CDR2 SQIVND (reference sequence). CDR3 region: CASSIGAGAGLNIRYF. Written as DNA, the CDR3 is TGTGCCAGTAGTATAGGCGCAGGGGCTGGGTTGAACATTCGGTACTTC.

This clone was counted once. This sequence joins TRBV27 and TRBJ2-1, with 7 bases fitting TRBD2. CDR3 length equals 16 residues. Trimming at V came to 5 bases and at J to 3 bases, leaving 10 bases not matched to a gene. Per germline, CDR1 MNHEY and CDR2 SMNVEV (reference sequence). In nucleotides, the CDR3 is TGTGCCAGCAGTATAATTGGGGCGGGAGACTACAATGAGCAGTTCTTC. Its translation is CASSIIGAGDYNEQFF.

The chain combines TRBV3-1 (or the pseudogene TRBV3-2) with TRBJ2-5; 11 nucleotides match TRBD1. Germline V gene data show CDR1 as LGHDT and CDR2 as YNNKEL (reference sequence). V lost 6 bases, J lost 2 bases, and 5 bases stayed unmatched. The CDR3 consists of 15 residues. The CDR3 loop reads CASRYRDRGQETQYF. The CDR3 nucleotides are TGTGCCAGCAGGTACCGGGACAGGGGGCAAGAGACCCAGTACTTC.

This clone was seen a single time. The chain joins TRBV30 to TRBJ2-7; TRBD2 agrees at 8 bases. The V gene end was trimmed by 5 bases and the J gene end by 3 bases; junction bases not matched to a gene: 3. There are 12 residues in the CDR3. CDR1 is GTSNPN, CDR2 SVGIG, per germline (reference sequence). CDR3 nucleotide sequence: TGTGCCTGGGCGGGGGGAAACTACGAGCAGTACTTC. Its translation is CAWAGGNYEQYF.

The chain recombines TRBV7-9 with TRBJ2-3; 8 bases are a match to TRBD2. The CDR3 sequence is 14 residues long. J gave up 3 bases and V 3 bases, and 2 bases lay outside the gene matches. From germline, CDR1 is SEHNR and CDR2 FQNEAQ (reference sequence). The CDR3 nucleotides read TGTGCCAGCAGCTTTGGCGGGGGGACAGATACGCAGTATTTT. It encodes CASSFGGGTDTQYF. The variable domain in full, with the rest retrieved from reference TRBV7-9 and TRBJ2-3, is DTGVSQNPRHKITKRGQNVTFRCDPISEHNRLYWYRQTLGQGPEFLTYFQNEAQLEKSRLLSDRFSAERPKGSFSTLEIQRTEQGDSAMYLCASSFGGGTDTQYFGPGTRLTVL.

The chain recombines TRBV11-2 with TRBJ2-2; D gene ambiguous. V was trimmed by 5 bases and J by 4 bases, leaving 8 bases between them. Per germline, CDR1 SGHAT and CDR2 FQNNGV. This CDR3 spans 13 amino acids. The CDR3 here is CASSLLVTGELFF. CDR3 sequence (DNA): TGTGCCAGCAGCCTTCTTGTCACCGGGGAGCTGTTTTTT.

This clone occurred once. This chain uses TRBV4-1 with TRBJ2-7, with D tentatively TRBD1 (5 bases). The CDR3 consists of 18 residues. Per germline, CDR1 MGHRA and CDR2 YSYEKL. V shed 0 bases and J shed 5 bases, with 23 bases lying between them. The CDR3 DNA sequence: TGCGCCAGCAGCCAAGATGACAGAAGCTACCCTTTCGTCCACGAGCAGTACTTC. Translation: CASSQDDRSYPFVHEQYF.

The chain couples TRBV6-5 to TRBJ1-4, with 9 nucleotides matching TRBD1. This CDR3 region has 15 residues. V lost 5 bases, J lost 7 bases, and 8 bases stayed unmatched. Germline CDR1 and CDR2: MNHEY and SVGAGI. The CDR3 nucleotides are TGTGCCAGCAGTAAAAACAGGGGGCAACCTGAAAAACTGTTTTTT. Translated: CASSKNRGQPEKLFF.

V gene TRBV28 combines with J gene TRBJ2-3, with D perhaps TRBD2 (5 bases). Per the germline V gene, CDR1 is MDHEN and CDR2 is SYDVKM. The CDR3 covers 18 residues. V was pared by 5 bases and J by 2 bases, with 23 bases between. The chain's CDR3 is CASSPPKTTLSLTDTQYF. CDR3 bases: TGTGCCAGCAGTCCCCCTAAGACTACCCTCAGTCTCACAGATACGCAGTATTTT.

V and J are TRBV24-1 and TRBJ2-2, with 8 bases identical to TRBD1. V was pared by 4 bases and J by 5 bases, with 11 bases of the junction left unmatched. This CDR3 region has 17 residues. Germline CDR1 and CDR2: KGHDR and SFDVKD. CDR3 coding DNA: TGTGCCACCAGTGACCCTCGACAGGGGCGCGGGACCGGGGAGCTGTTTTTT. Protein sequence: CATSDPRQGRGTGELFF.

The chain is built from TRBV7-2 and TRBJ1-1, with D unclear. The V gene lost 5 bases and the J gene lost 11 bases, with 12 bases spanning the gap. Germline V lookup: CDR1 SGHTA, CDR2 FQGNSA. The CDR3 contains 11 residues. The CDR3 loop is CASSLNFVAFF. As DNA, the CDR3 is TGTGCCAGCAGCCTCAACTTCGTGGCTTTCTTT.

Only a few counts were recorded for this clone. The chain couples TRBV5-1 to TRBJ1-3; D is possibly TRBD1 (6 bases). V lost 1 base and J 4 bases, leaving 18 bases between the germline ends. The CDR3 sequence is 17 residues long. From germline, CDR1 is SGHRS and CDR2 YFSETQ. In DNA form, the CDR3 reads TGCGCCAGCAGCTTGAGCTCACAGGGAGAAGACGGAAACACCATATATTTT. Translation gives CASSLSSQGEDGNTIYF.

J is TRBJ1-2 and V is TRBV28; D unclear. Germline CDR1 MDHEN, CDR2 SYDVKM. The V end lost 6 bases, the J end lost 3 bases, and 11 bases lay between the germline ends. CDR3 length: 13 amino acids. The CDR3 DNA is TGTGCCAGCAGCGTCAGGTTTGACTATGGCTACACCTTC. Its protein product is CASSVRFDYGYTF.